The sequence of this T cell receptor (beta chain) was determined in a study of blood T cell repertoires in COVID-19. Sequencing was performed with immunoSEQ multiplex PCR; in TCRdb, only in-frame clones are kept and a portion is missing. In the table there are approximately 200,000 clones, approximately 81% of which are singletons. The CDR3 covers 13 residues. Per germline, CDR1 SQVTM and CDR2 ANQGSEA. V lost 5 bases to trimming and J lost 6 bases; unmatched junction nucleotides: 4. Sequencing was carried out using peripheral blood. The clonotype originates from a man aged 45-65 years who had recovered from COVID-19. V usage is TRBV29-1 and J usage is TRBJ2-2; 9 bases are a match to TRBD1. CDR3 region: CSVQQGAAGELFF. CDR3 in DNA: TGCAGCGTTCAACAGGGGGCTGCCGGGGAGCTGTTTTTT.